What follows describes a single T cell receptor beta chain. A much larger clone lies one base from this, so it may be a read error. The data are from a study of T cell repertoires in cytomegalovirus infection. Study summary: A matching HLA type, together with CMV infection, was signaled by public TCR beta signatures.

V was pared by 4 bases and J by 2 bases, with 5 bases of the junction left unmatched. Germline V gene lookup returns CDR1 SGHDN and CDR2 FVKESK. The CDR3 sequence is 15 residues long. TCRdb processed the reads anew with MiXCR; each CDR3 protein has one entry. Altogether approximately 180,000 distinct CDR3 sequences are present, about 21% being singletons, with the ten largest covering just under 3%. The chain recombines TRBV14 with TRBJ1-1; 9 positions match TRBD1. The sample comprised PBMCs. The sequence came from a human donor in good health (CMV status not recorded). Some clones in this sample may be carry-over from other donors' samples. The CDR3 spells CASSLGTGLNTEAFF. The DNA of the CDR3 is TGTGCCAGCAGCCTCGGGACAGGGCTAAACACTGAAGCTTTCTTT. The complete variable domain, with remaining parts taken from reference TRBV14 and TRBJ1-1, reads EAGVTQFPSHSVIEKGQTVTLRCDPISGHDNLYWYRRVMGKEIKFLLHFVKESKQDESGMPNNRFLAERTGGTYSTLKVQPAELEDSGVYFCASSLGTGLNTEAFFGQGTRLTVV.